This T cell receptor (beta chain) was recovered during a study of cytomegalovirus exposure and HLA in healthy donors. Overall study context: The Caucasian-associated ancestry cluster contained 81% of the approximately 420 genotyped donors.

PCR employed 60 Vbeta and 13 Jbeta primers. Sequenced by immunoSEQ multiplex PCR; TCRdb stores in-frame clones only, minus some. The sample gives 100,000 to 150,000 clones, around 80% of which show up once; 1.9% is in the top ten. Findings and caveats of the study: Information on immune exposure was restricted to one variable (CMV serostatus).

Turning to this clone: What it recognizes is unknown.

The CDR3 has 15 residues. CDR1 and CDR2 from the germline V gene are SGHRS and YFSETQ. Trimming stripped 3 bases from V and 0 bases from J, with 12 bases between. The rearrangement joins TRBV5-1 to TRBJ1-1; TRBD1 might be the D (6 bases). The sequencing sample was made of PBMCs. This clonotype was sampled from a man in his fifties or sixties in good health and CMV-seronegative. DNA of the CDR3: TGCGCCAGCAGCTCAAGTACAGGGTTGAACACTGAAGCTTTCTTT. Protein: CASSSSTGLNTEAFF.